This T cell receptor beta chain came from a study of blood T cell repertoires in COVID-19. Study at large: PBMCs, B-cell-depleted T cells, or T cells provided the cDNA or gDNA that made up the material.

Assay used: immunoSEQ multiplex PCR; TCRdb lists only in-frame clones, some missing. The sample lists a few hundred thousand clones; 91% were seen once. Residents of under 25 US areas, aged roughly 18 to 89 years, made up the participants. A PCR-confirmed or clinician-diagnosed COVID-19 case had contacted exposed participants within 2 weeks of entry. Losses at the gene ends were 6 bases for V and 5 bases for J; bases not matched to a gene: 2. In germline, CDR1 is SNHLY, CDR2 FYNNEI. The CDR3 consists of 12 residues. This receptor was obtained from a woman between 40 and 50 years old who had been exposed to COVID-19. The sample consisted of PBMCs or T cells enriched from blood (not recorded which). The V and J genes are TRBV2 and TRBJ2-7; 9 bases are shared with TRBD1. This CDR3 reads CASRRTGDEQYF. The CDR3 DNA reads as TGTGCCAGCAGACGGACAGGGGACGAGCAGTACTTC.